These T cell receptor beta chains were read from a single sample in a study of T cell changes during pregnancy in multiple sclerosis. TCRdb's table, derived via immunoSEQ multiplex PCR, lists solely in-frame clones and lacks some. Counted here are over 80,000 clones, 90% occurring once; the ten biggest clones make up under 0.85%. The starting material was peripheral blood, obtained in the second trimester of pregnancy. Receptor source: a female donor in good health, enrolled as a control in a pregnancy study. CDR3s include the opening cysteine and the closing phenylalanine or tryptophan. D genes are given only for firm matches. Clone size is not always given. Where it is, it says once, few, many or a class for expanded clones.

clone_size	v_call	d_call	j_call	cdr3_length	cdr3_aa	cdr3_nt
once	TRBV10-3	TRBD2	TRBJ2-3	13	CAIRTSGTDTQYF	TGTGCCATCAGGACTAGCGGCACAGATACGCAGTATTTT
.	TRBV30	.	TRBJ2-2	16	CAWSNPWQGNTGELFF	TGTGCCTGGAGTAACCCGTGGCAGGGAAACACCGGGGAGCTGTTTTTT
.	TRBV6-1	.	TRBJ1-1	13	CASSPRGVTEAFF	TGTGCCAGCAGCCCCAGGGGAGTAACTGAAGCTTTCTTT
once	TRBV7-9	TRBD1	TRBJ1-6	15	CASSSADRPNSPLHF	TGTGCCAGCAGCTCCGCGGACAGGCCCAATTCACCCCTCCACTTT
once	TRBV19	TRBD1	TRBJ2-3	14	CASSMGQGRGTQYF	TGTGCCAGTAGTATGGGACAGGGGCGGGGTACGCAGTATTTT
.	TRBV10-1	TRBD2	TRBJ2-1	14	CASSRLAGYNEQFF	TGCGCCAGCAGTCGACTAGCGGGATACAATGAGCAGTTCTTC
.	TRBV6-6	TRBD2	TRBJ2-1	15	CASSQRLAGYNEQFF	TGTGCCAGCAGTCAACGACTAGCGGGCTACAATGAGCAGTTCTTC
.	TRBV7-6	TRBD1	TRBJ2-7	15	CASSLGTGGSYEQYF	TGTGCCAGCAGCTTAGGGACAGGGGGCTCCTACGAGCAGTACTTC
.	TRBV5-4	.	TRBJ1-3	16	CASSPRSGGSGNTIYF	TGTGCCAGCAGCCCCAGGTCGGGGGGCTCTGGAAACACCATATATTTT
few	TRBV19	.	TRBJ1-5	15	CASRKEGRIDQPQHF	TGTGCCAGTAGGAAGGAGGGGCGAATCGATCAGCCCCAGCATTTT
.	TRBV9	.	TRBJ1-1	15	CASSAPGHLLEAAFF	TGTGCCAGCAGCGCACCGGGACATCTTCTAGAGGCGGCTTTCTTT
.	TRBV4-2	TRBD2	TRBJ2-7	15	CASSQLLAGGREQYF	TGTGCCAGCAGCCAGCTACTAGCGGGGGGGCGTGAGCAGTACTTC